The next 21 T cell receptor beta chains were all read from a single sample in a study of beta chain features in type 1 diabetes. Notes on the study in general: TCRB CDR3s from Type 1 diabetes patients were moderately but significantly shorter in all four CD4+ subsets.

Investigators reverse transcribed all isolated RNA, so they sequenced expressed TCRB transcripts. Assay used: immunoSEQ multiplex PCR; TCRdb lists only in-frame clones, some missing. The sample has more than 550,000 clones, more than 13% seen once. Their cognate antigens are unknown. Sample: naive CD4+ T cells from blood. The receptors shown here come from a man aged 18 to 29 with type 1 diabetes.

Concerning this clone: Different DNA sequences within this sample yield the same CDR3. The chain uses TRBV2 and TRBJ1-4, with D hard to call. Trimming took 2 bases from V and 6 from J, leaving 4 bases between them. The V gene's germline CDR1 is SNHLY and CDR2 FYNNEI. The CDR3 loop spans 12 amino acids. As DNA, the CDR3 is TGTGCCAGCAGTGAAAGGGATGAAAAACTGTTTTTT. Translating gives CASSERDEKLFF. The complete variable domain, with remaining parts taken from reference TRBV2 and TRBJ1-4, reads EPEVTQTPSHQVTQMGQEVILRCVPISNHLYFYWYRQILGQKVEFLVSFYNNEISEKSEIFDDQFSVERPDGSNFTLKIRSTKLEDSAMYFCASSERDEKLFFGSGTQLSVL.

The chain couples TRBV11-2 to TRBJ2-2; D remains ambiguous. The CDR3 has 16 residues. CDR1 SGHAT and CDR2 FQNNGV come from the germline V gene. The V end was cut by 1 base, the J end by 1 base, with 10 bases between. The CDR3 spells CASSLAIGRNTGELFF. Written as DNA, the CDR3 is TGTGCCAGCAGCTTAGCGATAGGGCGGAACACCGGGGAGCTGTTTTTT.

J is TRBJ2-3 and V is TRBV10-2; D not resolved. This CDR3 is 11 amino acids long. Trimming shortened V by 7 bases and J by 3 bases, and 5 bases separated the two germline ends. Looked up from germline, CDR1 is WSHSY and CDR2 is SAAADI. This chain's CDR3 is CASTETDTQYF. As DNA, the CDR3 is TGCGCCAGCACAGAGACAGATACGCAGTATTTT.

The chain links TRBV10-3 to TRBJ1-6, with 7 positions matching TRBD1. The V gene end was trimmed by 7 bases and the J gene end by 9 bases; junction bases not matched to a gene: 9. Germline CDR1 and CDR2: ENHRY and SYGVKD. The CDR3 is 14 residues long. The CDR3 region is CAIKDRRGISPLHF. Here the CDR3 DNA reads TGTGCCATCAAGGACAGGAGGGGGATTTCACCCCTCCACTTT.

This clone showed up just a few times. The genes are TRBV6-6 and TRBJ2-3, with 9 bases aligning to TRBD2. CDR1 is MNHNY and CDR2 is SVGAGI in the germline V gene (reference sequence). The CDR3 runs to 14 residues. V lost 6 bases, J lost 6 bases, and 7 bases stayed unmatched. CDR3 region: CASSPGLAGDTQYF. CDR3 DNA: TGTGCCAGCAGCCCGGGACTAGCAGGGGATACGCAGTATTTT.

CDR3 sequence: CASSRGGGQGSIQYF. In nucleotides, the CDR3 is TGTGCCAGCAGCCGCGGCGGGGGCCAGGGGAGCATTCAGTACTTC. This chain links TRBV28 with TRBJ2-4, with D possibly being TRBD2 (7 bases). Trimming took 6 bases from V and 9 from J, leaving 21 bases between them. This CDR3 is built from 15 residues. CDR1 MDHEN and CDR2 SYDVKM come from the germline V gene.

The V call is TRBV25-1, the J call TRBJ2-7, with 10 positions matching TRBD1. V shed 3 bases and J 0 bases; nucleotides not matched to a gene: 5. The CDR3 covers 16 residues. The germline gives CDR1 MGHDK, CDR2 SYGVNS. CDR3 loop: CASSDPRDRGSYEQYF. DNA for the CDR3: TGTGCCAGCAGTGATCCCCGGGACAGGGGCTCCTACGAGCAGTACTTC.

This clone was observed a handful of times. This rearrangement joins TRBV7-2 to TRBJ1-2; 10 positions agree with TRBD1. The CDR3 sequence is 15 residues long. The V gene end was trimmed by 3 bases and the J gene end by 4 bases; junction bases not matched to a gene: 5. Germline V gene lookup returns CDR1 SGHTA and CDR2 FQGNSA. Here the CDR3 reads CASSLDRGGSYGYTF. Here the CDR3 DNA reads TGTGCCAGCAGCTTGGACAGGGGGGGCTCCTATGGCTACACCTTC.

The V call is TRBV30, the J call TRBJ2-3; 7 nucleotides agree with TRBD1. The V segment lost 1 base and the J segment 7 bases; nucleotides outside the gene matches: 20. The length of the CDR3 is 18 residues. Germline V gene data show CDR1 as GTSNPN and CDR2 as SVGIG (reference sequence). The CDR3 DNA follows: TGTGCCTGGAGTGCCCCCTCGGGCAGGGGGTGGGGTGGTAATACGCAGTATTTT. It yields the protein CAWSAPSGRGWGGNTQYF. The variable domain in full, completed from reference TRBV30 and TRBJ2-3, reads SQTIHQWPATLVQPVGSPLSLECTVEGTSNPNLYWYRQAAGRGLQLLFYSVGIGQISSEVPQNLSASRPQDRQFILSSKKLLLSDSGFYLCAWSAPSGRGWGGNTQYFGPGTRLTVL.

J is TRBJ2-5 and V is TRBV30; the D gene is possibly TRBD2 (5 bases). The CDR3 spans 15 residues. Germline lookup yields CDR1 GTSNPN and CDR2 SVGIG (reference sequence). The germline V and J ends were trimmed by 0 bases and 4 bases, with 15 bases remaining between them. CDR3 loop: CAWSVIHAAGETQYF. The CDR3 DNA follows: TGTGCCTGGAGTGTAATTCATGCCGCGGGAGAGACCCAGTACTTC.

DNA for the CDR3: TGTGCCAGCAGCTTAAATGGCCGTCCGGGACAGGGACGGGAAAAACTGTTTTTT. Translated, it gives CASSLNGRPGQGREKLFF. The chain uses TRBV7-2 and TRBJ1-4, with 9 bases fitting TRBD1. CDR1 is SGHTA and CDR2 is FQGNSA in the germline V gene. After removal of 2 bases from V and 8 bases from J, the junction contained 15 bases not matched to a gene. The CDR3 runs 18 residues.

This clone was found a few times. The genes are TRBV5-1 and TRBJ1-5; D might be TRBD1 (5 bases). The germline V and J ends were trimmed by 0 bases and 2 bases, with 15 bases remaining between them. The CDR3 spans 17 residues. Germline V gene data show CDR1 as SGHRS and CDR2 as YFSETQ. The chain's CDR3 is CASSLGGRAAGNQPQHF. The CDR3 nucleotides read TGCGCCAGCAGCTTGGGAGGCAGGGCGGCTGGCAATCAGCCCCAGCATTTT.

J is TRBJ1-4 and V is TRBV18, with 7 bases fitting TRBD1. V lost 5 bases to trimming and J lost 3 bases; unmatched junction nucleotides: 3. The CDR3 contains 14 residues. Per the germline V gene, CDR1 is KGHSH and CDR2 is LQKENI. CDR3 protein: CASSSQGANEKLFF. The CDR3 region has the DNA TGTGCCAGCTCATCCCAGGGGGCTAATGAAAAACTGTTTTTT.

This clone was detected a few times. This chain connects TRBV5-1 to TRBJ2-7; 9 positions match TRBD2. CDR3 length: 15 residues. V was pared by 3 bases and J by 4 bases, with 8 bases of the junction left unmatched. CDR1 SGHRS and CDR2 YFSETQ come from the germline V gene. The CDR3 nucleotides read TGCGCCAGCAGCTCCTCGGGGACTAGCTGGTACGAGCAGTACTTC. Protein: CASSSSGTSWYEQYF.

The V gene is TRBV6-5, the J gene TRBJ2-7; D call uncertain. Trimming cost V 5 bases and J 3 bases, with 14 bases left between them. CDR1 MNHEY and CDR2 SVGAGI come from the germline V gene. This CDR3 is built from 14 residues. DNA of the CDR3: TGTGCCAGCAGTCCCCGGGCCTCCCGCTACGAGCAGTACTTC. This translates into CASSPRASRYEQYF.

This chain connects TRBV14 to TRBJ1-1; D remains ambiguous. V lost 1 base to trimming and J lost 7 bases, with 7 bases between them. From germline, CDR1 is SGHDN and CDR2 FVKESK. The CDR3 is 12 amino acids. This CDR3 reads CASSQVAHEAFF. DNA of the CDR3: TGTGCCAGCAGCCAAGTCGCGCATGAAGCTTTCTTT.

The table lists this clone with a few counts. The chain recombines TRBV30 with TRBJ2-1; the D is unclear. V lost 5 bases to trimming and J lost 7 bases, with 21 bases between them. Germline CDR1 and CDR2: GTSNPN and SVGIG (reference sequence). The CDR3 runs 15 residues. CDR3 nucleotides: TGTGCCTGGGCCGGGTCCCCTACAAGCAGGAATGAGCAGTTCTTC. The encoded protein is CAWAGSPTSRNEQFF.

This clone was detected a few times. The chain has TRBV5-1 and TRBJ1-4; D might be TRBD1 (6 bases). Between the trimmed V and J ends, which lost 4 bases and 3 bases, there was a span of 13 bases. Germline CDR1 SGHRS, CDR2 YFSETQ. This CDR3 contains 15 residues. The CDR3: CASSPVGQPNEKLFF. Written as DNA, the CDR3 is TGCGCCAGCAGCCCGGTAGGACAGCCTAATGAAAAACTGTTTTTT.

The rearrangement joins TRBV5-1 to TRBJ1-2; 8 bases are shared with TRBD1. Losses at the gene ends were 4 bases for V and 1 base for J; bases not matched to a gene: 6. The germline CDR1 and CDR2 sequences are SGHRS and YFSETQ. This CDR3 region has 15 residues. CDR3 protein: CASSGQGAVNYGYTF. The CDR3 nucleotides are TGCGCCAGCAGCGGTCAGGGGGCTGTTAACTATGGCTACACCTTC.

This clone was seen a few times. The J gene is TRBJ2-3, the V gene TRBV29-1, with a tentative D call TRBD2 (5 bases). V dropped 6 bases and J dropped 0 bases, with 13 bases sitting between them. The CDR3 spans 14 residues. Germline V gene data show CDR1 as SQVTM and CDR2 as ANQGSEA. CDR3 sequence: CSVGDGRSTDTQYF. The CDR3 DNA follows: TGCAGCGTGGGAGACGGACGAAGCACAGATACGCAGTATTTT.

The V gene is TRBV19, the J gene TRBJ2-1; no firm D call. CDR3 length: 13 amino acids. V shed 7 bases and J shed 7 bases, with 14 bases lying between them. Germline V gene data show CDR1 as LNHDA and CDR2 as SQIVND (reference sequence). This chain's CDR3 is CASTPDGFNEQFF. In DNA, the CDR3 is TGTGCCAGTACCCCGGACGGATTTAATGAGCAGTTCTTC. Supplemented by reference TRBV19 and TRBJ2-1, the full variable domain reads DGGITQSPKYLFRKEGQNVTLSCEQNLNHDAMYWYRQDPGQGLRLIYYSQIVNDFQKGDIAEGYSVSREKKESFPLTVTSAQKNPTAFYLCASTPDGFNEQFFGPGTRLTVL.